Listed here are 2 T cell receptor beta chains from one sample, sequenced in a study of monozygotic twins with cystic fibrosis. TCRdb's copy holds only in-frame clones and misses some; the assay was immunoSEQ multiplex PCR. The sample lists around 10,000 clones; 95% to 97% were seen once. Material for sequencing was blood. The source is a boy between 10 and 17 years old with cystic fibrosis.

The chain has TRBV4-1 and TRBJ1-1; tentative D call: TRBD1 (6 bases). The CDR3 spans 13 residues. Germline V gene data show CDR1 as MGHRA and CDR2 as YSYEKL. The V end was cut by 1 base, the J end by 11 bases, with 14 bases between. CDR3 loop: CASSQATAGDAFF. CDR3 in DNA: TGCGCCAGCAGCCAAGCCACGGCAGGGGATGCTTTCTTT.

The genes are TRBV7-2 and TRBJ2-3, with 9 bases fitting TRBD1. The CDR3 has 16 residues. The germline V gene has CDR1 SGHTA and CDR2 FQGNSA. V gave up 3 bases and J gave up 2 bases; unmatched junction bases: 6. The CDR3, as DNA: TGTGCCAGCAGCTTGGACAGGGGATACTCCACAGATACGCAGTATTTT. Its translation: CASSLDRGYSTDTQYF.